A selection of T cell receptor beta chains follows, all from one sample in a study of blood T cell repertoires in COVID-19. Profiling relied on immunoSEQ multiplex PCR, and the TCRdb table lists in-frame clones only, not all of them. Of about 170,000 clones listed, roughly 80% are singletons. Source material: peripheral blood. Receptors originate from a man between 65 and 79 years old with active or convalescent COVID-19. CDR3s include the opening cysteine and the closing phenylalanine or tryptophan. A D gene is named only where the DNA matches it firmly. For some rows the clone size is stated as once, few or many, or as a class when expanded; others skip it.

J gene,clone size,V gene,D gene,CDR3 protein,CDR3 DNA
TRBJ1-1,-,TRBV3-1/TRBV3-2,-,CASRGGTEAFF,TGTGCCTCCCGAGGGGGAACTGAAGCTTTCTTT
TRBJ1-4,-,TRBV4-3,TRBD1,CASSQQGVTNEKLFF,TGCGCCAGCAGCCAGCAGGGGGTTACTAATGAAAAACTGTTTTTT
TRBJ2-3,-,TRBV15,TRBD2,CATSRGGGGGARYTQYF,TGTGCCACCAGCAGAGGGGGAGGCGGGGGAGCGCGGTATACGCAGTATTTT
TRBJ1-1,-,TRBV29-1,TRBD1,CSAERTTGNEAFF,TGCAGCGCGGAGCGGACGACAGGGAATGAAGCTTTCTTT
TRBJ2-5,-,TRBV7-2,TRBD1,CASSLRPLRQGAPGETQYF,TGTGCCAGCAGCCTGAGACCCCTCCGACAGGGGGCGCCGGGAGAGACCCAGTACTTC
TRBJ2-1,-,TRBV7-9,-,CASSLRMEEDNEQFF,TGTGCCAGCAGCCTCCGGATGGAGGAAGACAATGAGCAGTTCTTC
TRBJ1-5,-,TRBV29-1,TRBD1,CSVSGQGVGNQPQHF,TGCAGCGTTTCGGGACAGGGGGTTGGCAATCAGCCCCAGCATTTT
TRBJ1-5,once,TRBV7-9,-,CASRSTWGVEVSNQPQHF,TGTGCCAGCAGATCTACCTGGGGGGTGGAAGTGAGCAATCAGCCCCAGCATTTT
TRBJ1-1,-,TRBV6-5,-,CASSYEPGNTEAFF,TGTGCCAGCAGTTACGAGCCGGGAAACACTGAAGCTTTCTTT
TRBJ1-5,-,TRBV7-6,TRBD1,CASSLTGEGNQPQHF,TGTGCCAGCAGCTTGACAGGGGAGGGCAATCAGCCCCAGCATTTT
TRBJ1-1,-,TRBV19,TRBD1,CATYKTGTTEAFF,TGTGCCACTTATAAGACAGGGACGACTGAAGCTTTCTTT
TRBJ1-5,-,TRBV15,-,CATSRAQISNQPQHF,TGTGCCACCAGCAGAGCACAGATTAGCAATCAGCCCCAGCATTTT
TRBJ1-2,-,TRBV5-5,-,CASSPQTPSYGYTF,TGTGCCAGCAGCCCCCAGACACCCAGCTATGGCTACACCTTC
TRBJ1-2,-,TRBV5-6,-,CASSLWEGNYGYTF,TGTGCCAGCAGCTTGTGGGAGGGGAACTATGGCTACACCTTC
TRBJ2-5,-,TRBV19,-,CASSRERGETQYF,TGTGCCAGTTCTCGGGAGAGGGGAGAGACCCAGTACTTC
TRBJ1-2,-,TRBV6-5,TRBD1,CASSSPQGAYGYTF,TGTGCCAGCAGTTCCCCCCAGGGGGCCTATGGCTACACCTTC
TRBJ1-2,once,TRBV29-1,TRBD1,CSGRDREGYGYTF,TGCAGCGGAAGGGACAGGGAGGGCTATGGCTACACCTTC
TRBJ1-6,-,TRBV25-1,TRBD1,CASSGQGNSPLHF,TGTGCCAGCAGTGGACAGGGGAATTCACCCCTCCACTTT
TRBJ1-4,-,TRBV5-1,TRBD1,CASSLDRPTNEKLFF,TGCGCCAGCAGCCTGGACAGGCCAACTAATGAAAAACTGTTTTTT
TRBJ2-7,-,TRBV19,-,CASRVRESSYEQYF,TGTGCCAGTAGGGTCCGGGAGTCGTCTTACGAGCAGTACTTC
TRBJ2-1,-,TRBV3-1/TRBV3-2,TRBD2,CASSHGTSYHEQFF,TGTGCCAGCAGCCACGGGACTAGCTACCATGAGCAGTTCTTC
TRBJ1-4,few,TRBV5-1,TRBD1,CASSTAGTGREKLFF,TGCGCCAGCAGCACGGCCGGGACAGGGAGGGAAAAACTGTTTTTT
TRBJ1-5,-,TRBV7-9,-,CASSLSGDSNQPQHF,TGTGCCAGCAGCTTATCAGGGGACAGCAATCAGCCCCAGCATTTT
TRBJ1-2,few,TRBV18,-,CASSPGSNYGYTF,TGTGCCAGCTCACCTGGCTCTAACTATGGCTACACCTTC
TRBJ1-1,once,TRBV6-5,TRBD1,CASSRQGEAFF,TGTGCCAGCAGTCGACAGGGTGAAGCTTTCTTT
TRBJ1-3,-,TRBV6-5,-,CAITAAPGNTIYF,TGTGCCATTACGGCGGCGCCGGGAAACACCATATATTTT
TRBJ1-2,-,TRBV7-2,TRBD1,CASSLFWAGQGYGYGYTF,TGTGCCAGCAGCTTATTTTGGGCCGGACAGGGATACGGCTATGGCTACACCTTC
TRBJ2-1,-,TRBV9,-,CASSVGGQGRYNEQFF,TGTGCCAGCAGCGTAGGGGGGCAGGGAAGATACAATGAGCAGTTCTTC
TRBJ2-7,once,TRBV18,-,CASSPQSGTSYEQYF,TGTGCCAGCTCACCACAGTCAGGTACCTCCTACGAGCAGTACTTC
TRBJ2-1,-,TRBV27,-,CASSPTWAGYNEQFF,TGTGCCAGCAGCCCTACGTGGGCAGGGTACAATGAGCAGTTCTTC
TRBJ1-3,-,TRBV25-1,-,CASSLEGHTIYF,TGTGCCAGCAGTTTGGAGGGGCACACCATATATTTT
TRBJ2-2,-,TRBV19,TRBD2,CASSIERGDTGELFF,TGTGCCAGTAGTATCGAGCGGGGAGACACCGGGGAGCTGTTTTTT
TRBJ1-2,-,TRBV7-2,TRBD1,CASSSDRGNYGYTF,TGTGCCAGCAGCTCGGACAGGGGTAACTATGGCTACACCTTC
TRBJ1-5,few,TRBV28,TRBD1,CASSKDRGGGQPQHF,TGTGCCAGCAGTAAGGACAGGGGAGGTGGTCAGCCCCAGCATTTT
TRBJ1-6,-,TRBV6-5,TRBD1,CASSYSRQGHSPLHF,TGTGCCAGCAGTTACTCACGACAGGGCCACTCACCCCTCCACTTT
TRBJ2-5,-,TRBV7-2,-,CASSPPGLGQETQYF,TGTGCCAGCAGCCCCCCGGGACTGGGACAAGAGACCCAGTACTTC
TRBJ2-3,-,TRBV7-6,TRBD2,CASSPIWTSGGADTQYF,TGTGCCAGCAGCCCCATTTGGACTAGCGGGGGGGCGGATACGCAGTATTTT
TRBJ2-7,many,TRBV7-2,-,CASSLRGGGFQYF,TGTGCCAGCAGCTTAAGGGGGGGCGGTTTTCAGTACTTC
TRBJ2-3,-,TRBV27,-,CASSYGTGLNTQYF,TGTGCCAGCAGTTACGGAACAGGGTTAAATACGCAGTATTTT
TRBJ2-6,-,TRBV5-4,-,CASSLKSYGANVLTF,TGTGCCAGCAGCTTGAAATCGTATGGGGCCAACGTCCTGACTTTC
TRBJ1-1,-,TRBV14,TRBD1,CASSPAGTGTEAFF,TGTGCCAGCAGCCCGGCCGGGACAGGGACTGAAGCTTTCTTT
TRBJ1-1,-,TRBV30,TRBD1,CAWIWTGGTEAFF,TGTGCCTGGATATGGACAGGGGGCACTGAAGCTTTCTTT
TRBJ1-1,-,TRBV5-1,-,CASSLVRFGTEAFF,TGCGCCAGCAGCCTTGTGAGGTTCGGAACTGAAGCTTTCTTT
TRBJ2-3,-,TRBV10-3,-,CATKAEPQRSDTQYF,TGTGCCACCAAGGCGGAGCCTCAGAGGTCAGATACGCAGTATTTT
TRBJ2-1,-,TRBV5-1,-,CASSLMTGEYNEQFF,TGCGCCAGCAGCTTGATGACAGGCGAGTACAATGAGCAGTTCTTC
TRBJ1-1,-,TRBV15,-,CATSRPGLLNTEAFF,TGTGCCACCAGCAGGCCGGGACTTTTGAACACTGAAGCTTTCTTT
TRBJ2-5,-,TRBV7-3,-,CASSPQGEGETQYF,TGTGCCAGCAGCCCACAGGGTGAAGGAGAGACCCAGTACTTC
TRBJ2-1,-,TRBV7-3,-,CASNRQDYNEQFF,TGTGCCAGCAACCGACAGGACTACAATGAGCAGTTCTTC
TRBJ2-4,medium-sized,TRBV5-4,-,CASTPGGADIQYF,TGTGCCAGCACCCCGGGGGGCGCGGACATTCAGTACTTC
TRBJ2-4,once,TRBV5-4,-,CASSLASVGAGAKNIQYF,TGTGCCAGCAGCTTGGCGTCAGTTGGGGCCGGCGCCAAAAACATTCAGTACTTC
TRBJ2-3,-,TRBV6-2/TRBV6-3,TRBD1,CASSYQPGQGAVDTQYF,TGTGCCAGCAGTTATCAACCGGGACAGGGGGCTGTAGATACGCAGTATTTT
TRBJ2-5,-,TRBV7-2,-,CASSLAEGTGTQYF,TGTGCCAGCAGCTTAGCGGAGGGGACGGGGACCCAGTACTTC
TRBJ1-2,-,TRBV27,-,CASSSLAGVFMGYGYTF,TGTGCCAGCAGTTCCCTCGCAGGGGTTTTTATGGGCTATGGCTACACCTTC
TRBJ1-2,-,TRBV5-4,TRBD1,CASRDDRARGYGYTF,TGTGCCAGCAGAGACGACAGGGCTCGCGGCTATGGCTACACCTTC
TRBJ2-1,-,TRBV14,-,CASSQDYGGIPYNEQFF,TGTGCCAGCAGCCAAGATTACGGCGGGATCCCCTACAATGAGCAGTTCTTC